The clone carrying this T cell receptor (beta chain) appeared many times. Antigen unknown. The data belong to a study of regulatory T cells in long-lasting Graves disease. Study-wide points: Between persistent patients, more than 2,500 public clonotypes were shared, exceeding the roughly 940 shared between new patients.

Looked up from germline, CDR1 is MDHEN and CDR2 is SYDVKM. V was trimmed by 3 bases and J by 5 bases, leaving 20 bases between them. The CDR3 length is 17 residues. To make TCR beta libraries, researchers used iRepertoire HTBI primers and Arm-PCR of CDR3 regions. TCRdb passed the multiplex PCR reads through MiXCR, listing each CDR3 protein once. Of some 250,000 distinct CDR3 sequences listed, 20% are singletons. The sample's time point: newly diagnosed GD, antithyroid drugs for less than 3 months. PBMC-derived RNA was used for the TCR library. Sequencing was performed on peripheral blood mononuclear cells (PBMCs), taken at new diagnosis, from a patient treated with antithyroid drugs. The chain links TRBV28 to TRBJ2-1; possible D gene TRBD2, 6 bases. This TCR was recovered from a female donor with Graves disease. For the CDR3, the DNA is TGTGCCAGCAGTTTCTCCCCGCACGGGACTGGAGACAATGAGCAGTTCTTC. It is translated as CASSFSPHGTGDNEQFF.